What follows are 12 T cell receptor beta chains derived from one specimen sequenced in a study of blood T cell repertoires in COVID-19. The protocol was immunoSEQ multiplex PCR, while the TCRdb copy is restricted to in-frame clones and leaves out a portion. The sample includes approximately 300,000 clones, 80% to 90% seen only once; the top ten take under 6.5%. Sequenced material: peripheral blood. The receptors were sampled from a man between 18 and 29 years old who had recovered from COVID-19.

V is TRBV15 and J is TRBJ2-1, with a possible D match to TRBD1 (6 bases). Trimming cost V 3 bases and J 7 bases, with 10 bases left between them. CDR1 is LNHNV, CDR2 YYDKDF, per germline (reference sequence). CDR3 length: 13 residues. The CDR3 region has the DNA TGTGCCACCAGCAGTAACAGGGTAAATGAGCAGTTCTTC. Amino acids: CATSSNRVNEQFF.

This chain uses TRBV7-2 with TRBJ1-2, with 10 bases identical to TRBD1. V shed 0 bases and J 5 bases; nucleotides not matched to a gene: 3. Germline loops: CDR1 SGHTA, CDR2 FQGNSA. This CDR3 spans 15 amino acids. CDR3 in DNA: TGTGCCAGCAGCTTAGCGGGGACAGGGGCTTATGGCTACACCTTC. This codes for CASSLAGTGAYGYTF. Using reference TRBV7-2 and TRBJ1-2 for the parts outside the CDR3, the full variable domain is GAGVSQSPSNKVTEKGKDVELRCDPISGHTALYWYRQSLGQGLEFLIYFQGNSAPDKSGLPSDRFSAERTGGSVSTLTIQRTQQEDSAVYLCASSLAGTGAYGYTFGSGTRLTVV.

The rearrangement uses TRBV7-2 and TRBJ2-6, with 9 bases matching TRBD1. The CDR3 length is 20 residues. The V gene end was trimmed by 0 bases and the J gene end by 0 bases; junction bases not matched to a gene: 9. In germline, CDR1 is SGHTA, CDR2 FQGNSA. CDR3 loop: CASSLALRDRALSGANVLTF. CDR3 nucleotide sequence: TGTGCCAGCAGCTTAGCGCTTAGGGACAGGGCCCTCTCTGGGGCCAACGTCCTGACTTTC.

CDR3 protein: CAWSVLSGSPYSYNEQFF. CDR3 sequence (DNA): TGTGCCTGGAGTGTACTTAGCGGGAGTCCCTACTCCTACAATGAGCAGTTCTTC. The V gene is TRBV30, the J gene TRBJ2-1; 9 bases align to TRBD2. Losses at the gene ends were 0 bases for V and 0 bases for J; bases not matched to a gene: 9. The CDR3 sequence is 18 residues long. The germline gives CDR1 GTSNPN, CDR2 SVGIG (reference sequence).

The chain combines TRBV18 with TRBJ1-6; TRBD1 matches at 7 bases. The CDR3 consists of 13 residues. Germline V lookup: CDR1 KGHSH, CDR2 LQKENI. J was trimmed by 10 bases and V by 4 bases; bases with no gene match: 4. CDR3 in amino acids: CASSQGAHSPLHF. CDR3 sequence (DNA): TGTGCCAGCTCACAGGGGGCGCACTCACCCCTCCACTTT. The full variable domain, with the rest looked up from reference TRBV18 and TRBJ1-6, is NAGVMQNPRHLVRRRGQEARLRCSPMKGHSHVYWYRQLPEEGLKFMVYLQKENIIDESGMPKERFSAEFPKEGPSILRIQQVVRGDSAAYFCASSQGAHSPLHFGNGTRLTVT.

The chain has TRBV5-3 and TRBJ2-7; 7 bases map to TRBD2. TRBV5-3 is reported as an ORF; its role is uncertain. CDR3 size: 16 residues. V lost 3 bases and J lost 2; bases outside the gene matches: 11. The DNA for the CDR3 is TGTGCCAGAAGCTCTGGGCGGCTAGCGGTCACCTACGAGCAGTACTTC. Translated, it gives CARSSGRLAVTYEQYF.

This chain links TRBV11-2 with TRBJ1-2; weak D call: TRBD1 (5 bases). V shed 4 bases and J shed 7 bases, with 10 bases lying between them. CDR1 is SGHAT, CDR2 FQNNGV, per germline. The CDR3 loop spans 12 amino acids. DNA for the CDR3: TGTGCCAGCAGCTCCCCTACAGGTGGCTACACCTTC. Translating gives CASSSPTGGYTF. Drawing the rest from reference TRBV11-2 and TRBJ1-2, the complete variable domain is EAGVAQSPRYKIIEKRQSVAFWCNPISGHATLYWYQQILGQGPKLLIQFQNNGVVDDSQLPKDRFSAERLKGVDSTLKIQPAKLEDSAVYLCASSSPTGGYTFGSGTRLTVV.

The chain combines TRBV5-1 with TRBJ1-3, with TRBD1 as a possible D gene (6 bases). Germline CDR1 SGHRS, CDR2 YFSETQ. Trimming pared 4 bases from V and 0 bases from J, leaving 17 bases between. The CDR3 runs 17 residues. CDR3 sequence (DNA): TGCGCCAGCAGCCCGACAGGCCCTTTTAGCTCTGGAAACACCATATATTTT. This gives the protein CASSPTGPFSSGNTIYF.

The V call is TRBV27, the J call TRBJ2-2; 8 bases line up with TRBD1. CDR3 length equals 17 residues. The V and J ends lost 6 bases and 8 bases, in that order; junction bases with no gene match: 17. Germline values: CDR1 MNHEY, CDR2 SMNVEV (reference sequence). CDR3 sequence (DNA): TGTGCCAGCAGCTACACATTTTCCAGGGGGCTATGGGGGGAGCTGTTTTTT. Translated, it gives CASSYTFSRGLWGELFF.

V is TRBV12-5 and J is TRBJ2-7, with D possibly being TRBD2 (6 bases). This CDR3 is built from 13 residues. Trimming stripped 6 bases from V and 4 bases from J, with 13 bases between. CDR1 is LGHNT, CDR2 FRNRAP, per germline. CDR3 sequence reads: CASGRGALYEQYF. Written as DNA, the CDR3 is TGTGCTAGTGGGCGGGGAGCACTTTACGAGCAGTACTTC.

V and J are TRBV7-2 and TRBJ1-3; D uncertain. Germline V gene sequence: CDR1 SGHTA, CDR2 FQGNSA. This CDR3 region has 18 residues. V lost 5 bases and J lost 4, with 24 bases in between. The CDR3 protein is CASSPRVVPTKKGNTIYF. The CDR3 DNA is TGTGCCAGCAGCCCGAGGGTAGTACCGACCAAAAAAGGAAACACCATATATTTT. Filled out from reference TRBV7-2 and TRBJ1-3, the complete variable domain reads GAGVSQSPSNKVTEKGKDVELRCDPISGHTALYWYRQSLGQGLEFLIYFQGNSAPDKSGLPSDRFSAERTGGSVSTLTIQRTQQEDSAVYLCASSPRVVPTKKGNTIYFGEGSWLTVV.

This chain links TRBV25-1 with TRBJ2-1, with 9 bases identical to TRBD2. CDR1 MGHDK and CDR2 SYGVNS come from the germline V gene. The CDR3 is made up of 15 amino acids. The trim removed 6 bases at V and 5 bases at J, leaving 8 bases unmatched. The CDR3 region has the DNA TGTGCCAGCAGCGTCAGACTAGCGGATAACAATGAGCAGTTCTTC. Its translation: CASSVRLADNNEQFF. Based on the CDR3 plus reference TRBV25-1 and TRBJ2-1, the full variable domain is EADIYQTPRYLVIGTGKKITLECSQTMGHDKMYWYQQDPGMELHLIHYSYGVNSTEKGDLSSESTVSRIRTEHFPLTLESARPSHTSQYLCASSVRLADNNEQFFGPGTRLTVL.